What follows is one T cell receptor beta chain and its context. The V gene lost 2 bases and the J gene lost 8 bases, with 13 bases spanning the gap. Germline V gene sequence: CDR1 SGHNT, CDR2 YYREEE (reference sequence). The CDR3 loop spans 13 amino acids. This sample was taken from a study of CD4 T cells in relation to SARS-CoV-2 and coronaviruses. The method was immunoSEQ multiplex PCR; TCRdb's version includes in-frame clones alone and lacks a portion of them. The sample holds approximately 37,000 clones, 80% to 90% seen once. The TCR was taken from an adult with COVID-19. This chain uses TRBV5-4 with TRBJ1-2; no clear D gene. Source material: memory CD4+ T cells from PBMCs. In DNA form, the CDR3 reads TGTGCCAGCAGCTTCCCGCTACTAGGGGGCTACACCTTC. Its protein is CASSFPLLGGYTF.